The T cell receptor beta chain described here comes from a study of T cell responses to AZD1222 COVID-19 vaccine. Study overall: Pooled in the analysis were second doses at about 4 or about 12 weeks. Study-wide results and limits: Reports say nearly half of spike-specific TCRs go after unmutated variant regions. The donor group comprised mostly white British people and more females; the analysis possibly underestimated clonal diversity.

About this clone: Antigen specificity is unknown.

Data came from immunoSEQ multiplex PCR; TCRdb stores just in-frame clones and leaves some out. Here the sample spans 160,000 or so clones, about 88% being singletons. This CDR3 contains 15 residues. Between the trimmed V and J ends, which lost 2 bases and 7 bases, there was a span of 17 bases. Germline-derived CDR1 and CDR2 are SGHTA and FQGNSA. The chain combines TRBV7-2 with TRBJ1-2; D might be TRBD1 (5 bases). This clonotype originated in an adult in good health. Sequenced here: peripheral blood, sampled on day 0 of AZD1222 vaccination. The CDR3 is CASSLRTSEGGGYTF. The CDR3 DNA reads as TGTGCCAGCAGCTTACGGACATCCGAAGGTGGTGGCTACACCTTC.